In its sample, the clone carrying this T cell receptor beta chain was seen many times. Its specificity is unknown. This entry comes from a study of neurological immune-mediated disorders. Overall study results and limits: The study phylogenetically grouped the repertoires of 18 of 34 multiple sclerosis patients into one related-CDR3 cluster, a possible signature.

CDR3 length: 12 amino acids. Looked up from germline, CDR1 is DFQATT and CDR2 is SNEGSKA (reference sequence). Trimming removed 0 bases from V and 4 bases from J, with 7 bases in between. Each CDR3 protein is one row after TCRdb ran MiXCR on the 5' RACE reads. The sample records 55,000 to 70,000 distinct CDR3 sequences, approximately 3.3% being singletons. Sequenced sample: PBMCs. This TCR derives from a woman aged 50 to 60 with multiple sclerosis. This chain connects TRBV20-1 to TRBJ2-7; D is perhaps TRBD2 (5 bases). The DNA of the CDR3 is TGCAGTGCTAGAGATGGACTTTACGAGCAGTACTTC. Encoded protein: CSARDGLYEQYF.